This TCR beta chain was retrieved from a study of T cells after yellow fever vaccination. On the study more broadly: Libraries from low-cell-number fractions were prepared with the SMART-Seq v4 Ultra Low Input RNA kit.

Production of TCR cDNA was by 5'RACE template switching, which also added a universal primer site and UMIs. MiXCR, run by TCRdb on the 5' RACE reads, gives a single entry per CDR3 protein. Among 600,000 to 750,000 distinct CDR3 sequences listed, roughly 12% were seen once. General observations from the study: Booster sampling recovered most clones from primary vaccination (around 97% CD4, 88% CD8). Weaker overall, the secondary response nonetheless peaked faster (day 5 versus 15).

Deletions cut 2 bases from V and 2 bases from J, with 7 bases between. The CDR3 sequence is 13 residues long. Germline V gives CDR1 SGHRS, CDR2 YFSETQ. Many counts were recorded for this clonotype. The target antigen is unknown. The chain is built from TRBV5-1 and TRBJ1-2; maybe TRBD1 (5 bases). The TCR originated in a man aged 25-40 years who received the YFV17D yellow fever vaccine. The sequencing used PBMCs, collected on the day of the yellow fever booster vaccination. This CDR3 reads CASSLGENYGYTF. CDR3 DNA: TGCGCCAGCAGCTTAGGGGAGAACTATGGCTACACCTTC.